One and the same sample provided the 22 T cell receptor beta chains below, sequenced in a study of siplizumab effects on memory and regulatory T cells (dated by TCRdb to the late 2010s). The library was produced with the immunoSEQ multiplex PCR assay. The source is immuneACCESS, and TCRdb retained only in-frame sequences with V and J called. Part of the clones is not carried over; for the studies checked, unresolved V genes explain less than half of this, and the remainder is unexplained. The sample table records roughly 93,000 clones; around 94% of these occur just once. The biggest ten clones account for approximately 1.5% of the sample. Sample: non-Treg CD4+ T cells sorted from blood. Read against the paper, the sample's cell subset or site label means: FACS-sorted unstimulated CD4+ non-regulatory T cells. Every receptor here comes from a human donor in good health.

The rearrangement links TRBV5-1 to TRBJ1-2, with 7 nucleotides matching TRBD1. Germline V CDR1 and CDR2: SGHRS, YFSETQ. The ends lost 4 bases at V and 12 bases at J; junction bases unmatched: 15. The CDR3 is made up of 14 amino acids. CDR3 nucleotides: TGCGCCAGCAGCCAAGACAGGGCTGTGTACGGGAACACCTTC. This sequence encodes CASSQDRAVYGNTF.

The chain employs TRBV28 and TRBJ2-2, with D unresolved. Deletions cut 4 bases from V and 3 bases from J, with 6 bases between. The CDR3 extends over 13 amino acids. Germline V CDR1 and CDR2: MDHEN, SYDVKM. CDR3 loop: CASSSPYTGELFF. CDR3 coding DNA: TGTGCCAGCAGTTCTCCGTACACCGGGGAGCTGTTTTTT.

The chain joins TRBV30 to TRBJ1-5; TRBD1 might be the D (6 bases). The CDR3 totals 15 residues. V dropped 0 bases and J dropped 2 bases, with 11 bases sitting between them. CDR1 and CDR2 from the germline V gene are GTSNPN and SVGIG (reference sequence). CDR3 sequence: CAWSVGRQGNQPQHF. CDR3 nucleotides: TGTGCCTGGAGTGTTGGGAGACAGGGCAATCAGCCCCAGCATTTT. Looking up the rest from reference TRBV30 and TRBJ1-5 gives the full variable domain: SQTIHQWPATLVQPVGSPLSLECTVEGTSNPNLYWYRQAAGRGLQLLFYSVGIGQISSEVPQNLSASRPQDRQFILSSKKLLLSDSGFYLCAWSVGRQGNQPQHFGDGTRLSIL.

The V call is TRBV6-1, the J call TRBJ1-5, with 7 nucleotides matching TRBD1. This CDR3 contains 13 residues. V trimming: 7 bases; J trimming: 4 bases; junction bases outside the gene matches: 4. Germline CDR1 reads MNHNS; CDR2 reads SASEGT. In DNA form, the CDR3 reads TGTGCCAGCACCAGACAGGGAAATCAGCCCCAGCATTTT. This encodes CASTRQGNQPQHF.

This clone was observed a handful of times. V and J are TRBV4-1 and TRBJ2-2; D is tentatively TRBD1 or TRBD2 (5 bases each). Trimming took off 4 bases at V and 2 bases at J, with 20 bases between the two ends. The CDR3 has 18 amino acids. The germline V gene has CDR1 MGHRA and CDR2 YSYEKL. The CDR3 sequence is CASSRQGLGGPNTGELFF. The CDR3 DNA reads as TGCGCCAGCAGCCGGCAAGGGCTTGGGGGTCCCAACACCGGGGAGCTGTTTTTT.

This clone is a singleton in its sample. The CDR3 DNA reads TGTGCCAGCAGCTTAGGGACAGGGTGGTCGGCCGGGGCCAACGTCCTGACTTTC. This translates into CASSLGTGWSAGANVLTF. This chain joins TRBV7-9 and TRBJ2-6; 8 nucleotides align to TRBD1. The germline gives CDR1 SEHNR, CDR2 FQNEAQ (reference sequence). J gave up 4 bases and V 1 base, and 9 bases lay outside the gene matches. This CDR3 is built from 18 residues.

The CDR3 spells CASSHNGGTGPRDQPQHF. The DNA of the CDR3 is TGTGCCAGCAGCCATAATGGGGGGACAGGTCCCCGTGATCAGCCCCAGCATTTT. V is TRBV21-1 and J is TRBJ1-5; no check of the table's D call, TRBD1, against the DNA was made. TRBV21-1 is designated a pseudogene. CDR3 length: 18 amino acids.

This clone was observed a single time. This sequence joins TRBV11-1 and TRBJ2-6, with D unclear. Germline V gene sequence: CDR1 SGHAT, CDR2 FQDESV (reference sequence). V lost 10 bases to trimming and J lost 2 bases, with 6 bases between them. This CDR3 contains 12 residues. CDR3 DNA: TGTGCCACCTCACCTGGGGCCAACGTCCTGACTTTC. Amino acids: CATSPGANVLTF.

This chain links TRBV27 with TRBJ2-1; no definite D call. Germline loops: CDR1 MNHEY, CDR2 SMNVEV (reference sequence). V lost 5 bases and J lost 1, with 12 bases in between. The CDR3 totals 15 residues. The CDR3 loop is CASSTPRTSYNEQFF. Written as DNA, the CDR3 is TGTGCCAGCAGTACCCCTAGAACGTCCTACAATGAGCAGTTCTTC.

This chain uses TRBV23-1 with TRBJ2-5; TRBD1 aligns across 7 bases. TRBJ2-7 explains the end of the DNA better; the J call may be wrong. TRBV23-1 is an ORF; its function is uncertain. This CDR3 is built from 17 residues. The CDR3 here is CASSQSTGAEFSYEQYF. CDR3 bases: TGCGCCAGCAGTCAATCAACAGGGGCCGAATTCTCCTACGAGCAGTACTTC.

This clone was observed a single time. This chain joins TRBV9 and TRBJ2-4; D gene unclear. Trimming cost V 0 bases and J 4 bases, with 8 bases left between them. Looked up from germline, CDR1 is SGDLS and CDR2 is YYNGEE. This CDR3 comprises 14 residues. CDR3 sequence (DNA): TGTGCCAGCAGCGTAGGCTCCAGAAAAAACATTCAGTACTTC. As protein: CASSVGSRKNIQYF.

The rearrangement joins TRBV2 to TRBJ2-2; 7 bases fit TRBD1. Germline CDR1 is SNHLY and CDR2 is FYNNEI. The CDR3 is 15 amino acids. J lost 5 bases, V lost 6 bases, and 9 bases had no gene match. The DNA for the CDR3 is TGTGCCAGCAGACACAACAGGGGTGGTACCGGGGAGCTGTTTTTT. Encoded protein: CASRHNRGGTGELFF.

The chain joins TRBV10-2 to TRBJ1-2, with D perhaps TRBD1 (6 bases). V lost 0 bases and J lost 5, with 13 bases in between. The CDR3 runs to 15 residues. The V gene's germline CDR1 is WSHSY and CDR2 SAAADI. CDR3 amino acids: CASSESVGGAYGYTF. CDR3 DNA: TGCGCCAGCAGTGAGTCGGTGGGGGGCGCTTATGGCTACACCTTC.

The chain is built from TRBV6-5 and TRBJ1-2, with D unresolved. Germline CDR1 and CDR2: MNHEY and SVGAGI. Trimming cost V 2 bases and J 8 bases, with 9 bases left between them. The CDR3 extends over 12 amino acids. The CDR3 DNA reads TGTGCCAGCAGTTACGAAGGATTCGGCTACACCTTC. Translated: CASSYEGFGYTF.

This clone was picked up one time. V and J are TRBV5-1 and TRBJ1-4; the match to TRBD1 covers 8 bases. Germline-derived CDR1 and CDR2 are SGHRS and YFSETQ. The CDR3 sequence is 16 residues long. V lost 9 bases, J lost 5 bases, and 15 bases stayed unmatched. The CDR3 reads CATRPGGAGVNEKLFF. The DNA for the CDR3 is TGCGCCACCCGACCAGGGGGCGCGGGGGTCAATGAAAAACTGTTTTTT.

The chain combines TRBV5-1 with TRBJ2-2; D could derive from TRBD1 or TRBD2 (5 bases each). The germline V gene has CDR1 SGHRS and CDR2 YFSETQ. V dropped 6 bases and J dropped 6 bases, with 21 bases sitting between them. CDR3 length equals 16 residues. The CDR3 sequence is CASTTTGTNRPGELFF. The CDR3 region has the DNA TGCGCCAGCACGACAACCGGGACCAATAGGCCCGGGGAGCTGTTTTTT.

CDR3 in DNA: TGTGCCAGCAGTACCCGGGGCAGCCCTAGCACAGATACGCAGTATTTT. Translated, it gives CASSTRGSPSTDTQYF. This chain links TRBV27 with TRBJ2-3; D tentatively fits TRBD1 or TRBD2 (5 bases each). The length of the CDR3 is 16 residues. Trimming took off 5 bases at V and 0 bases at J, with 15 bases between the two ends. Germline V lookup: CDR1 MNHEY, CDR2 SMNVEV (reference sequence).

The rearrangement uses TRBV7-8 and TRBJ2-7; TRBD2 agrees at 7 bases. This CDR3 is 13 amino acids long. Germline V gene sequence: CDR1 SGHVS, CDR2 FQNEAQ. Unmatched junction bases numbered 1, after V lost 0 bases and J lost 5 bases. CDR3 loop: CASSLASGNEQYF. The DNA for the CDR3 is TGTGCCAGCAGCTTAGCGAGCGGGAACGAGCAGTACTTC. The full variable domain, completed using reference TRBV7-8 and TRBJ2-7, is GAGVSQSPRYKVAKRGQDVALRCDPISGHVSLFWYQQALGQGPEFLTYFQNEAQLDKSGLPSDRFFAERPEGSVSTLKIQRTQQEDSAVYLCASSLASGNEQYFGPGTRLTVT.

The V gene is TRBV28, the J gene TRBJ2-1; D is uncertain. V was cut by 10 bases and J by 5 bases, with 12 bases left in between. Germline V lookup: CDR1 MDHEN, CDR2 SYDVKM. The CDR3 covers 12 residues. The CDR3 here is CAIPPRDNEQFF. Written as DNA, the CDR3 is TGTGCCATCCCGCCCCGGGACAATGAGCAGTTCTTC.

This chain uses TRBV9 with TRBJ2-2; D unresolved. V was cut by 4 bases and J by 4 bases, with 11 bases left in between. The CDR3 contains 14 residues. Germline CDR1 is SGDLS and CDR2 is YYNGEE. The CDR3 loop reads CASSFLTGTGELFF. The CDR3 DNA reads TGTGCCAGCAGCTTCCTGACTGGCACCGGGGAGCTGTTTTTT. The entire variable domain, with the rest obtained from reference TRBV9 and TRBJ2-2, is as follows: DSGVTQTPKHLITATGQRVTLRCSPRSGDLSVYWYQQSLDQGLQFLIQYYNGEERAKGNILERFSAQQFPDLHSELNLSSLELGDSALYFCASSFLTGTGELFFGEGSRLTVL.

The chain joins TRBV30 to TRBJ1-2, with D tentatively TRBD1 (5 bases). Trimming stripped 1 base from V and 7 bases from J, with 10 bases between. Germline V gene data show CDR1 as GTSNPN and CDR2 as SVGIG (reference sequence). CDR3 size: 12 residues. The DNA of the CDR3 is TGTGCCTGGAGTGATGCAGGGTCTGGCTACACCTTC. Translation: CAWSDAGSGYTF.

The chain couples TRBV2 to TRBJ1-6; maybe TRBD1 (6 bases). V was cut by 6 bases and J by 5 bases, with 14 bases left in between. Germline CDR1 reads SNHLY; CDR2 reads FYNNEI. The CDR3 contains 15 residues. The CDR3 coding sequence is TGTGCCAGCAGACCACAGGGACTGGATAATTCACCCCTCCACTTT. Protein sequence: CASRPQGLDNSPLHF.